This T cell receptor beta chain was captured by sequencing in a study of blood T cell repertoires in COVID-19. Whole-study context: The samples span acute and convalescent COVID-19 from the United States, Italy and Spain.

How the authors handled the data: Quantification of nucleated cells was approximated via reference gene primer amplification. Using immunoSEQ multiplex PCR, the repertoire was profiled, and TCRdb retains in-frame clones only, with some absent. Clone size and the V and J calls come from that table; the DNA yielded D and trimming. The table lists 130,000 to 150,000 clones, 80% of them singletons. The source of this sequence is a man aged 60-69 years with active or convalescent COVID-19. The sequenced sample consisted of peripheral blood.

CDR3: CASSFWGGRRAKNIQYF. CDR3 in DNA: TGTGCCAGCAGTTTTTGGGGCGGCAGACGGGCCAAAAACATTCAGTACTTC. The J gene is TRBJ2-4, the V gene TRBV28, with a possible D match to TRBD1 (5 bases). CDR3 length: 17 amino acids. V gave up 3 bases and J gave up 1 base, with 16 bases separating them. The germline V gene encodes CDR1 MDHEN and CDR2 SYDVKM. The variable domain in full, completed from reference TRBV28 and TRBJ2-4, reads DVKVTQSSRYLVKRTGEKVFLECVQDMDHENMFWYRQDPGLGLRLIYFSYDVKMKEKGDIPEGYSVSREKKERFSLILESASTNQTSMYLCASSFWGGRRAKNIQYFGAGTRLSVL.